The source of this T cell receptor beta chain is a study of blood T cell repertoires in COVID-19 (dated by TCRdb to 2019 to 2021). Study-wide context: Samples from collaborators originated in the United States, Italy and Spain and spanned both the acute and convalescent phases of COVID-19. The material from the prospective study consisted of cDNA or gDNA derived from T cells, B-cell-depleted T cells, or PBMCs. Deeply sampled blood TCRbeta repertoires from subjects exposed to, actively infected with, or recovered from COVID-19 were included in the dataset. The repertoires were released in a freely available public database meant as a resource for research on the immune response to SARS-CoV-2. The samples were drawn from two sources: the first 160 participants of the ongoing ImmuneRACE study, and fewer than 1,500 subjects contributed by 6 global collaborators. The sample metadata nearly always contained a de-identified subject ID, COVID-19 status, age in years and sex. Where available, HLA class I and class II types were obtained from metadata supplied by the sample provider rather than from assay-based typing. Overall results and qualifications from the work: The amount of clinical and demographic metadata varied by source and participant and was provided uncurated.

In the case of this clone: The specificity of this receptor is unknown. Nothing much larger sits one base from this clone, and base qualities are not available.

In Seattle, one collaborating source enrolled patients while the infection was active and tracked those patients longitudinally over the course of disease. Each collaborating institution followed its own protocols to collect whole blood in K2EDTA tubes. For TCRbeta analysis, collaborator samples were shipped as frozen whole blood, as isolated PBMCs, or as DNA extracted from either sample type. CDR1 is given as SGHDN and CDR2 as FVKESK, both from the germline V gene. Cut back by 0 bases and 3 bases, the V and J ends lie 9 bases apart. The CDR3 starts with the cysteine, ends with the phenylalanine, and has 14 residues. Left in the record is the CDR3 DNA by itself, 42 bases read in frame from the first base. The immunoSEQ Assay, a bias-controlled multiplex PCR, was used to amplify TCRbeta CDR3 regions from genomic DNA. Concerning the study's data processing: The number of nucleated cells in each sample was estimated by amplification of reference gene primers within the assay. To quantify the absolute abundance of each unique TCRbeta CDR3 rearrangement, sequence reads were collapsed and filtered. For each sample, productive Simpson clonality was calculated by taking the square root of Simpson's diversity index across productive rearrangements. The table was pulled from immuneACCESS by TCRdb, which kept in-frame rearrangements only. Such tables lose some clones; where checked, under half of the loss comes from unresolved V genes, and the rest has no known cause. The DNA gave D and trimming, while V, J and clone size come from that table. The sample contains 250,000 or so clones, about 88% of them found a single time. Of the sample, about 5.2% falls within the top ten clones.

The sequencing input was peripheral blood. The chain uses TRBV14 and TRBJ2-7, with TRBD2 tentatively as D gene (5 bases match). This sequence originates from a woman aged 60 to 75 with COVID-19, enrolled during active disease. The nucleotide sequence is TGTGCCAGCAGCCAAGATCCGGGAAACTACGAGCAGTACTTC. Its product reads: CASSQDPGNYEQYF.